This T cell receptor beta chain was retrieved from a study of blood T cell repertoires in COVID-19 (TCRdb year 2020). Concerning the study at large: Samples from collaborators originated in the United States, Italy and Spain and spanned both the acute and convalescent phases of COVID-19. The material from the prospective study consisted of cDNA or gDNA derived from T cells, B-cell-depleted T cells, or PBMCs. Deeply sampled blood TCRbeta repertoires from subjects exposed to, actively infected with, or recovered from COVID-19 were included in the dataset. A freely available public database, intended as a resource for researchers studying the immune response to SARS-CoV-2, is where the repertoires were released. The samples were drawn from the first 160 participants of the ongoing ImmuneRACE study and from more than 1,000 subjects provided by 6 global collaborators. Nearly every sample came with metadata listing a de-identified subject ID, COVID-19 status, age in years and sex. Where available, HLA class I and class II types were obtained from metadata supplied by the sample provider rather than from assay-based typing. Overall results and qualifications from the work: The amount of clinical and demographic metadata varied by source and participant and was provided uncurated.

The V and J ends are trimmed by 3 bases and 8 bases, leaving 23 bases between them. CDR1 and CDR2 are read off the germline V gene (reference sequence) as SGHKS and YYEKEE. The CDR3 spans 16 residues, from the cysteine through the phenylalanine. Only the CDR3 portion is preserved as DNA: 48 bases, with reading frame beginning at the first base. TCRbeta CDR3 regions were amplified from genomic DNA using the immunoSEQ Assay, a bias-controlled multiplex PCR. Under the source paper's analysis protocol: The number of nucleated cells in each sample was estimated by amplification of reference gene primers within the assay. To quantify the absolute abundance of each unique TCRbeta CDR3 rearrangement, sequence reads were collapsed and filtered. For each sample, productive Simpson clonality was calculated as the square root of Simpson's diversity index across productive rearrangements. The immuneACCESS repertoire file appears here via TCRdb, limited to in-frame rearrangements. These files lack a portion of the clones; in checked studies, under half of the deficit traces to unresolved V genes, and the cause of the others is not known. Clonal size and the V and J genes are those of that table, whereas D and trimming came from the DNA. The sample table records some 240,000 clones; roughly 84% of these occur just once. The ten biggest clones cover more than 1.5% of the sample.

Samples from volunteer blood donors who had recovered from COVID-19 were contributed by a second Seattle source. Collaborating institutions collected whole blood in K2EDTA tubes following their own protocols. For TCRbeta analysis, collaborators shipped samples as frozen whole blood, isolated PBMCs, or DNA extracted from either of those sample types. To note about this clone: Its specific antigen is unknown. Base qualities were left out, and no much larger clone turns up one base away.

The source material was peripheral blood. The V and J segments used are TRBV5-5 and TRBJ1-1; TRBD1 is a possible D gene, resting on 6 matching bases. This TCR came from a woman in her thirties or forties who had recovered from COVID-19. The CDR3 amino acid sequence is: CASSSLPGVGPTEAFF. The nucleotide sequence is TGTGCCAGCAGCTCCCTGCCAGGGGTTGGTCCTACCGAAGCTTTCTTT. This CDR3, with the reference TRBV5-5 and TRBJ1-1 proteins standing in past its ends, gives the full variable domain DAGVTQSPTHLIKTRGQQVTLRCSPISGHKSVSWYQQVLGQGPQFIFQYYEKEERGRGNFPDRFSARQFPNYSSELNVNALLLGDSALYLCASSSLPGVGPTEAFFGQGTRLTVV.